The 23 T cell receptor beta chains listed next were all sequenced from one sample in a study of OX40 agonist ivuxolimab in advanced cancers. Measured with immunoSEQ multiplex PCR; TCRdb has only the in-frame clones, and not every one. The sample yields roughly 29,000 clones, roughly 83% seen once. The sample here was CD4+ or CD8+ T cells sorted from blood, taken in a trial of the OX40 agonist ivuxolimab. The receptors stem from an adult with an advanced solid tumor such as melanoma, head and neck, liver or kidney cancer.

A few counts support this clone. The rearrangement links TRBV13 to TRBJ2-1, with D perhaps TRBD1 (6 bases). From germline, CDR1 is PRHDT and CDR2 FYEKMQ (reference sequence). CDR3 length equals 15 residues. The V and J ends lost 6 bases and 9 bases respectively, with 21 bases between them. CDR3 loop: CASRPSGDTGREQFF. CDR3 sequence (DNA): TGTGCCAGCAGACCTTCCGGGGACACCGGTCGTGAGCAGTTCTTC. The variable domain in full, with the rest retrieved from reference TRBV13 and TRBJ2-1, is AAGVIQSPRHLIKEKRETATLKCYPIPRHDTVYWYQQGPGQDPQFLISFYEKMQSDKGSIPDRFSAQQFSDYHSELNMSSLELGDSALYFCASRPSGDTGREQFFGPGTRLTVL.

The chain has TRBV9 and TRBJ2-1, with D possibly matching TRBD2 (5 bases). The V end lost 2 bases, the J end lost 2 bases, and 11 bases lay between the germline ends. The CDR3 runs to 15 residues. In germline, CDR1 is SGDLS, CDR2 YYNGEE. CDR3 in amino acids: CASSVEGLTYNEQFF. The CDR3 DNA is TGTGCCAGCAGCGTTGAAGGACTCACCTACAATGAGCAGTTCTTC.

This sequence joins TRBV7-3 and TRBJ2-1; weak D call: TRBD1 (6 bases). Germline V gene data show CDR1 as SGHTA and CDR2 as FQGTGA. V lost 0 bases, J lost 6 bases, and 9 bases lay in between. The length of the CDR3 is 14 residues. CDR3 sequence reads: CASSLTLGGNEQFF. CDR3 bases: TGTGCCAGCAGCTTAACACTAGGGGGCAATGAGCAGTTCTTC.

The V and J genes are TRBV6-5 and TRBJ2-5; D call uncertain. CDR3 length: 13 residues. In germline, CDR1 is MNHEY, CDR2 SVGAGI. Trimming removed 0 bases at V and 4 bases at J, with 6 bases between. The CDR3 DNA reads TGTGCCAGCAGTTACTCCGAATTAGAGACCCAGTACTTC. Amino acids: CASSYSELETQYF.

The CDR3 DNA sequence: TGTGCCAGCAGCTTAGCGGTCGGGAGCAGCTACAATGAGCAGTTCTTC. It yields the protein CASSLAVGSSYNEQFF. The rearrangement links TRBV11-2 to TRBJ2-1; a possible D gene is TRBD2 (6 bases). The germline gives CDR1 SGHAT, CDR2 FQNNGV. CDR3 length equals 16 residues. V dropped 1 base and J dropped 3 bases, with 13 bases sitting between them.

The chain is built from TRBV2 and TRBJ2-2, with TRBD2 matching 9 bases. Per germline, CDR1 SNHLY and CDR2 FYNNEI. J lost 5 bases, V lost 5 bases, and 9 bases had no gene match. This CDR3 has 16 residues. The CDR3 is CASSPVAGASTGELFF. The CDR3 DNA reads as TGTGCCAGCAGTCCGGTAGCGGGGGCCTCGACCGGGGAGCTGTTTTTT. The full variable domain, its missing parts supplied by reference TRBV2 and TRBJ2-2, is EPEVTQTPSHQVTQMGQEVILRCVPISNHLYFYWYRQILGQKVEFLVSFYNNEISEKSEIFDDQFSVERPDGSNFTLKIRSTKLEDSAMYFCASSPVAGASTGELFFGEGSRLTVL.

The chain couples TRBV4-1 to TRBJ2-7, with 8 bases identical to TRBD2. Losses at the gene ends were 1 base for V and 5 bases for J; bases not matched to a gene: 7. The CDR3 loop spans 15 amino acids. Germline loops: CDR1 MGHRA, CDR2 YSYEKL. As DNA, the CDR3 is TGCGCCAGCAGCCAAGTGGCGGGAGGCACGGACGAGCAGTACTTC. As protein: CASSQVAGGTDEQYF.

V gene TRBV4-1 combines with J gene TRBJ1-4, with 8 bases that match TRBD1. Germline-derived CDR1 and CDR2 are MGHRA and YSYEKL. The CDR3 spans 15 residues. The J segment lost 8 bases and the V segment lost 2 bases, leaving 7 bases of the junction unmatched. The CDR3 region has the DNA TGCGCCAGCAGCCAATATCAGGGGGCGGGGGAAAAACTGTTTTTT. It translates to CASSQYQGAGEKLFF.

This rearrangement joins TRBV6-5 to TRBJ2-7, with a weak D call TRBD1 (5 bases). V lost 0 bases to trimming and J lost 2 bases, with 8 bases between them. The CDR3 contains 14 residues. CDR1 and CDR2 (germline): MNHEY, SVGAGI. The CDR3 is CASSYSLGAYEQYF. The CDR3 bases are TGTGCCAGCAGTTACTCGCTAGGGGCCTACGAGCAGTACTTC.

The genes are TRBV29-1 and TRBJ1-2; 10 bases are a match to TRBD1. There are 16 residues in the CDR3. V lost 0 bases to trimming and J lost 7 bases; unmatched junction nucleotides: 11. Germline V gene sequence: CDR1 SQVTM, CDR2 ANQGSEA. CDR3 region: CSVEDRMTGGYSGYTF. Here the CDR3 DNA reads TGCAGCGTTGAAGATAGGATGACAGGGGGCTACTCTGGCTACACCTTC.

The chain has TRBV19 and TRBJ1-2, with a possible D match to TRBD1 (6 bases). The CDR3 extends over 19 amino acids. Trimming pared 4 bases from V and 4 bases from J, leaving 28 bases between. CDR1 and CDR2 (germline): LNHDA, SQIVND (reference sequence). For the CDR3, the DNA is TGTGCCAGTAGTACGCTTTTGGGGACAACAAAACTCGTGTCCTATGGCTACACCTTC. This gives the protein CASSTLLGTTKLVSYGYTF.

The V gene is TRBV9, the J gene TRBJ2-7, with 11 bases matching TRBD2. In germline, CDR1 is SGDLS, CDR2 YYNGEE. The CDR3 length is 14 residues. Unmatched junction bases numbered 5, after V lost 4 bases and J lost 5 bases. CDR3 sequence: CASSSTSGRDEQYF. The CDR3 DNA is TGTGCCAGCAGCTCTACTAGCGGGAGAGACGAGCAGTACTTC.

The genes are TRBV5-1 and TRBJ1-2, with 7 bases lining up with TRBD1. J lost 0 bases, V lost 0 bases, and 11 bases had no gene match. The CDR3 has 18 residues. Germline V gene sequence: CDR1 SGHRS, CDR2 YFSETQ. CDR3 bases: TGCGCCAGCAGCTTGGTAGTGGACAGGCTTCAAGCTAACTATGGCTACACCTTC. Protein: CASSLVVDRLQANYGYTF.

This chain links TRBV5-4 with TRBJ1-2; D is ambiguous. Trimming pared 2 bases from V and 5 bases from J, leaving 16 bases between. The germline V gene encodes CDR1 SGHNT and CDR2 YYREEE (reference sequence). This CDR3 is built from 15 residues. CDR3 DNA sequence: TGTGCCAGCAGCTTTCCCGGGTTCCCTCCTTATGGCTACACCTTC. This codes for CASSFPGFPPYGYTF.

This clone is deemed medium-sized (0.01 to 0.1%). V and J are TRBV11-3 and TRBJ2-7; D gene unclear. V lost 5 bases and J lost 1, with 9 bases in between. The CDR3 extends over 13 amino acids. The V gene's germline CDR1 is SGHNT and CDR2 YENEEA. CDR3 protein: CASSQRLSYEQYF. The CDR3 coding sequence is TGTGCCAGCAGCCAAAGGCTTTCCTACGAGCAGTACTTC.

The rearrangement links TRBV5-5 to TRBJ1-2; D unresolved. The CDR3 runs 15 residues. Germline V gene data show CDR1 as SGHKS and CDR2 as YYEKEE (reference sequence). V lost 4 bases and J 4 bases, leaving 17 bases between the germline ends. This CDR3 is CASSLEPAPVYGYTF. As DNA, the CDR3 is TGTGCCAGCAGCCTCGAACCGGCCCCGGTCTATGGCTACACCTTC.

The chain couples TRBV5-1 to TRBJ2-5, with TRBD2 identical over 7 bases. Germline assignment: CDR1 SGHRS and CDR2 YFSETQ. This CDR3 has 14 residues. The trim removed 2 bases at V and 5 bases at J, leaving 6 bases unmatched. The CDR3 DNA follows: TGCGCCAGCAGCTTAGGGGCGGGAGAGGAGACCCAGTACTTC. Residues: CASSLGAGEETQYF.

The rearrangement joins TRBV27 to TRBJ2-2; D is unclear. CDR1 is MNHEY, CDR2 SMNVEV, per germline (reference sequence). This CDR3 region has 12 residues. Trimming took 6 bases from V and 7 from J, leaving 9 bases between them. The CDR3 nucleotides read TGTGCCAGCAGCGGCCCCGTCGGGGAGCTGTTTTTT. It specifies CASSGPVGELFF.

This chain uses TRBV27 with TRBJ2-2, with a possible D match to TRBD1 (6 bases). The CDR3 length is 12 residues. V was trimmed by 4 bases and J by 7 bases, leaving 7 bases between them. The germline V gene encodes CDR1 MNHEY and CDR2 SMNVEV (reference sequence). CDR3 nucleotides: TGTGCCAGCAGTTCAGGGGTCGGGGAGCTGTTTTTT. It codes for CASSSGVGELFF.

There are a few counts of this clone. The V call is TRBV13, the J call TRBJ2-7; 14 nucleotides line up with TRBD2. V gave up 5 bases and J gave up 0 bases; unmatched junction bases: 9. The CDR3 extends over 18 amino acids. CDR1 is PRHDT and CDR2 is FYEKMQ in the germline V gene (reference sequence). The CDR3 bases are TGTGCCAGCAGCCCCGGGACTAGCGGGAGCGTACCCTCCTACGAGCAGTACTTC. Encoded protein: CASSPGTSGSVPSYEQYF.

CDR3 loop: CASGEPGEETQYF. In nucleotides, the CDR3 is TGCGCCAGCGGAGAACCGGGAGAAGAGACCCAGTACTTC. The gene calls are TRBV4-3 and TRBJ2-5; D may be TRBD2 (6 bases). The CDR3 length is 13 residues. Germline lookup yields CDR1 LGHNA and CDR2 YSLEER. V lost 8 bases to trimming and J lost 3 bases, with 13 bases between them.

This chain connects TRBV19 to TRBJ1-1, with D tentatively TRBD1 (5 bases). Deletions cut 4 bases from V and 5 bases from J, with 11 bases between. This CDR3 has 13 residues. Germline loops: CDR1 LNHDA, CDR2 SQIVND (reference sequence). The CDR3 DNA reads TGTGCCAGTAGTAGAGGGGCAAGGACTGAAGCTTTCTTT. This translates into CASSRGARTEAFF.

This chain connects TRBV6-1 to TRBJ2-7; a weak D match, TRBD2 (5 bases). V was shortened by 4 bases and J by 2 bases, with 15 bases between the two germline ends. The CDR3 runs 15 residues. CDR1 and CDR2 (germline): MNHNS, SASEGT. CDR3 in amino acids: CASSVGVLKPYEQYF. CDR3 bases: TGTGCCAGCAGTGTGGGAGTCCTTAAGCCCTACGAGCAGTACTTC.